This T cell receptor (beta chain) derives from a study of blood T cell repertoires in COVID-19. Across the study: Material from acute and convalescent COVID-19 was sourced from the United States, Italy and Spain. From T cells, B-cell-depleted T cells, or PBMCs came the material, which was cDNA or gDNA.

CDR1 and CDR2 from the germline V gene are MNHNY and SVGAGI (reference sequence). Trimming cost V 0 bases and J 7 bases, with 9 bases left between them. The CDR3 extends over 14 amino acids. How the authors handled the data: Reference gene primer amplification gave nucleated cell count estimates. The data were produced by immunoSEQ multiplex PCR, yet TCRdb's version contains in-frame clones alone and is incomplete. D and trimming were read from the DNA, whereas the V and J calls and clone size are those reported in that table. The top ten hold under 2.5% of the sample, which has some 110,000 clones, less than 85% seen once.

This chain links TRBV6-6 with TRBJ2-2, with D possibly TRBD1 on 6 matching bases. The sample taken for sequencing was peripheral blood. This receptor was identified in a man younger than 40 with acute or convalescent COVID-19. CDR3 nucleotide sequence: TGTGCCAGCAGTTACTCAGAGACAGGCGGGGAGCTGTTTTTT. Amino acid sequence: CASSYSETGGELFF.